The 18 T cell receptor beta chains listed next were all sequenced from one sample in a study of response to subunit inactivated influenza vaccine (dated by TCRdb to between 2018 and 2020). Libraries were built with RT-PCR. Sequencing instrument: Illumina HiSeq 2500. The public reads were run again by TCRdb, first through fastp at Q25 and then through MiXCR, and only productive beta chains were kept. Rows with one shared CDR3 protein collapse into an entry with the most common genes and DNA. The sample table shows a few hundred thousand distinct CDR3 sequences, and about 15% are seen once. Jointly, the top ten make up around 10% of the sample. Sequenced material: PBMCs from blood, taken roughly 13 days after vaccination. These receptors were collected from a man between 50 and 59 years old who received an inactivated influenza vaccine. Donor details come from another sample of the same person, matched by shared clones.

The rearrangement joins TRBV6-2 or TRBV6-3 to TRBJ2-6; tentatively, D is TRBD2 (6 bases). V was pared by 2 bases and J by 0 bases, with 8 bases between. The CDR3 loop spans 16 amino acids. Germline V CDR1 and CDR2: MNHEY, SVGEGT. The CDR3, as DNA: TGTGCCAGCAGTTACGAGCGGGCCTCTGGGGCCAACGTCCTGACTTTC. As protein: CASSYERASGANVLTF.

This clonotype turned up a few times. V and J are TRBV12-3 or TRBV12-4 and TRBJ1-4; a possible D gene is TRBD1 (5 bases). This CDR3 has 14 amino acids. V was shortened by 6 bases and J by 9 bases, with 17 bases between the two germline ends. The CDR3 is CASRTGTPPKKLFF. The CDR3 DNA reads TGTGCCAGCAGGACCGGGACCCCGCCAAAAAAACTGTTTTTT.

This clonotype was seen only a few times. A much more abundant neighbour one base away suggests this may be a read error. This chain connects TRBV3-1 to TRBJ2-3; D unresolved. V dropped 5 bases and J dropped 5 bases, with 8 bases sitting between them. In germline, CDR1 is LGHDT, CDR2 YNNKEL (reference sequence). The CDR3 runs 12 residues. Here the CDR3 reads CASSIVGDTQYF. The CDR3 DNA is TGTGCCAGCAGCATAGTGGGAGATACGCAGTATTTT.

This clonotype was counted a single time. The chain couples TRBV25-1 to TRBJ2-1; D is perhaps TRBD1 (5 bases). CDR1 is MGHDK and CDR2 is SYGVNS in the germline V gene. The CDR3 has 17 residues. Deletions cut 3 bases from V and 2 bases from J, with 17 bases between. Written as DNA, the CDR3 is TGTGCCAGCAGTGAGCCCCGCGAGACAGTACCCTACAATGAGCAGTTCTTC. The encoded protein is CASSEPRETVPYNEQFF.

V is TRBV7-6 and J is TRBJ2-7; TRBD2 agrees at 13 bases. The ends lost 2 bases at V and 3 bases at J; junction bases unmatched: 13. The CDR3 is 19 residues long. Germline lookup yields CDR1 SGHVS and CDR2 FNYEAQ. CDR3 sequence (DNA): TGTGCCAGCAGCTTACAACCCTGGACTAGCGGGAGTCATTACTACGAGCAGTACTTC. It encodes CASSLQPWTSGSHYYEQYF. Together with reference TRBV7-6 and TRBJ2-7, the CDR3 gives the full variable domain: GAGVSQSPRYKVTKRGQDVALRCDPISGHVSLYWYRQALGQGPEFLTYFNYEAQQDKSGLPNDRFSAERPEGSISTLTIQRTEQRDSAMYRCASSLQPWTSGSHYYEQYFGPGTRLTVT.

This clonotype has a handful of counts. The chain is built from TRBV4-2 and TRBJ2-3; 7 positions match TRBD2. Trimming removed 0 bases from V and 4 bases from J; junction bases left unmatched: 10. In germline, CDR1 is LGHNA, CDR2 YNFKEQ. There are 17 residues in the CDR3. The CDR3 DNA reads TGTGCCAGCAGCCAAGACGTCCCGGGAGGTGATGCAGATACGCAGTATTTT. Protein product: CASSQDVPGGDADTQYF.

This clonotype was seen at least ten times. The chain employs TRBV28 and TRBJ1-5; D might be TRBD1 (5 bases). The germline CDR1 and CDR2 sequences are MDHEN and SYDVKM. This CDR3 contains 13 residues. Trimming removed 5 bases from V and 7 bases from J, with 12 bases in between. In nucleotides, the CDR3 is TGTGCCAGCAGTCCCGGGACGAGACAGCCCCAGCATTTT. It yields the protein CASSPGTRQPQHF.

This clonotype has a count of ten or more. The genes are TRBV29-1 and TRBJ2-7, with TRBD1 matching over 7 bases. The CDR3 covers 11 residues. Germline trimming cut 6 bases from V and 3 bases from J; bases unmatched to any gene: 2. The germline gives CDR1 SQVTM, CDR2 ANQGSEA. The CDR3 DNA reads TGCAGCGTAGGACAGGTCTACGAGCAGTACTTC. It is translated as CSVGQVYEQYF.

This clonotype has just a few counts. This chain links TRBV6-5 with TRBJ1-2; TRBD1 might be the D (6 bases). This CDR3 has 16 amino acids. Trimming took off 0 bases at V and 3 bases at J, with 14 bases between the two ends. Per germline, CDR1 MNHEY and CDR2 SVGAGI. The CDR3 region is CASSYSDPTGYYGYTF. The CDR3 nucleotides read TGTGCCAGCAGTTACTCCGATCCGACAGGATACTATGGCTACACCTTC.

The rearrangement joins TRBV20-1 to TRBJ2-1; D perhaps matches TRBD1 (7 bases). The length of the CDR3 is 16 residues. The V gene lost 5 bases and the J gene lost 2 bases, with 19 bases spanning the gap. Per the germline V gene, CDR1 is DFQATT and CDR2 is SNEGSKA (reference sequence). The CDR3 nucleotides read TGCAGTGCTGACAGCTCAGGGGGGTCGCCCTACAATGAGCAGTTCTTC. Its protein product is CSADSSGGSPYNEQFF.

The chain joins TRBV20-1 to TRBJ2-1, with D uncertain. The V gene lost 1 base and the J gene lost 4 bases, with 11 bases spanning the gap. This CDR3 region has 14 residues. The germline V gene encodes CDR1 DFQATT and CDR2 SNEGSKA (reference sequence). The CDR3 DNA is TGCAGTGCTAGAGTCTACTCTCATTACAATGAGCAGTTCTTC. Translated: CSARVYSHYNEQFF.

CDR3 DNA sequence: TGTGCCAGCAGCCAAGTTAGACACAACTTGAACACTGAAGCTTTCTTT. Translation: CASSQVRHNLNTEAFF. The chain recombines TRBV4-2 with TRBJ1-1; the D is unclear. Germline V gene data show CDR1 as LGHNA and CDR2 as YNFKEQ. V was pared by 1 base and J by 0 bases, with 12 bases between. The CDR3 is 16 residues long.

This rearrangement joins TRBV7-6 to TRBJ2-2; D may be TRBD1 or TRBD2 (5 bases each). Germline CDR1 SGHVS, CDR2 FNYEAQ. This CDR3 is built from 17 residues. Trimming took off 3 bases at V and 3 bases at J, with 17 bases between the two ends. CDR3 bases: TGTGCCAGCAGCTTTGAGGCAGGGCGGGTCGACACCGGGGAGCTGTTTTTT. Translating it yields CASSFEAGRVDTGELFF. Combining the CDR3 with reference TRBV7-6 and TRBJ2-2 gives the whole variable domain GAGVSQSPRYKVTKRGQDVALRCDPISGHVSLYWYRQALGQGPEFLTYFNYEAQQDKSGLPNDRFSAERPEGSISTLTIQRTEQRDSAMYRCASSFEAGRVDTGELFFGEGSRLTVL.

The V gene is TRBV2, the J gene TRBJ2-2; no definite D call. Germline values: CDR1 SNHLY, CDR2 FYNNEI. V dropped 1 base and J dropped 1 base, with 4 bases sitting between them. CDR3 length equals 14 residues. CDR3: CASSEGRNTGELFF. The CDR3 nucleotides read TGTGCCAGCAGTGAAGGGCGGAACACCGGGGAGCTGTTTTTT.

This clonotype was seen at least ten times. The chain couples TRBV29-1 to TRBJ2-7; D is possibly TRBD2 (6 bases). CDR3 size: 14 residues. Germline CDR1 reads SQVTM; CDR2 reads ANQGSEA. V lost 4 bases to trimming and J lost 2 bases, with 15 bases between them. The CDR3 coding sequence is TGCAGCGTTGGTGCTGGGCGGGGCCCCTACGAGCAGTACTTC. Amino acid sequence: CSVGAGRGPYEQYF.

In its sample, this clonotype was seen a few times. The chain is built from TRBV19 and TRBJ1-2; a weak D match, TRBD1 (5 bases). CDR1 LNHDA and CDR2 SQIVND come from the germline V gene (reference sequence). The germline V and J ends were trimmed by 8 bases and 8 bases, with 21 bases remaining between them. The CDR3 extends over 14 amino acids. CDR3 sequence: CASVDTGVSGGYTF. The DNA of the CDR3 is TGTGCCAGTGTGGATACGGGGGTTAGCGGAGGCTACACCTTC.

The CDR3 coding sequence is TGCAGTGCTACCCCCCCCTGGGGAGAGACCCAGTACTTC. This gives the protein CSATPPWGETQYF. The chain combines TRBV20-1 with TRBJ2-5, with D uncertain. This CDR3 has 13 residues. Trimming shortened V by 4 bases and J by 4 bases, and 13 bases separated the two germline ends. CDR1 is DFQATT, CDR2 SNEGSKA, per germline (reference sequence).

This clonotype was counted between two and nine times. Given a much more abundant clone one base away, this may be a read error. The chain combines TRBV20-1 with TRBJ2-4, with D maybe TRBD1 (6 bases). Trimming cost V 0 bases and J 0 bases, with 9 bases left between them. The germline V gene has CDR1 DFQATT and CDR2 SNEGSKA (reference sequence). The CDR3 contains 15 residues. The CDR3 nucleotides read TGCAGTGCTAGAGAGGACAGTCAAGCCAAAAACATTCAGTACTTC. Protein: CSAREDSQAKNIQYF.